The rows below give T cell receptor beta chains drawn from one sample of a study of technical replicates of blood from a handful of donors. Method: immunoSEQ multiplex PCR; TCRdb's copy keeps in-frame clones and lacks some. The sample consists of tens of thousands of clones, almost 95% of them appearing once. Sequenced sample: T cells isolated from PBMCs. Receptors were obtained from a human donor in good health. The CDR3 runs from the conserved cysteine through the conserved F or W. Each record gives: CDR3 length, D gene, clone size, J gene, V gene, CDR3 DNA, CDR3 protein. A D gene is named only where the DNA matches it firmly. Clone size is stated in some rows and not others, as once, few, many or a class when expanded.

13,-,-,TRBJ1-4,TRBV5-1,TGCGCCAGCCGCCCAGGGGCTAATGAAAAACTGTTTTTT,CASRPGANEKLFF
14,TRBD2,-,TRBJ2-1,TRBV28,TGTGCCAGCAGTGGAACTAGCGGATACAATGAGCAGTTCTTC,CASSGTSGYNEQFF
11,-,-,TRBJ2-1,TRBV7-9,TGTGCCTTTCTGTCGGAGAATGAGCAGTTCTTC,CAFLSENEQFF
16,TRBD2,-,TRBJ2-7,TRBV2,TGTGCCAGCAGCGAAATCGGACTAGCGGGAGAGTACGAGCAGTACTTC,CASSEIGLAGEYEQYF
16,TRBD1,-,TRBJ1-4,TRBV19,TGTGCCAGTCGTGGGACAGCTTTCTCTACTAATGAAAAACTGTTTTTT,CASRGTAFSTNEKLFF
14,-,-,TRBJ2-7,TRBV28,TGTGCCAGCAGTTTAATGGGGGCCTCCTACGAGCAGTACTTC,CASSLMGASYEQYF
13,-,-,TRBJ2-7,TRBV6-1,TGTGCCAGCAGTGAGCGGGGGCCCTACGAGCAGTACTTC,CASSERGPYEQYF
13,-,few,TRBJ2-2,TRBV2,TGTGCCAGCACCTTAGCGAACACCGGGGAGCTGTTTTTT,CASTLANTGELFF
15,TRBD2,-,TRBJ2-1,TRBV29-1,TGCAGCGTCCGGACCGGGACTAGCGGTTACAATGAGCAGTTCTTC,CSVRTGTSGYNEQFF
13,-,-,TRBJ2-1,TRBV4-1,TGCGCCAGCAGCCAAGCTACTAGCTACGAGCAGTTCTTC,CASSQATSYEQFF